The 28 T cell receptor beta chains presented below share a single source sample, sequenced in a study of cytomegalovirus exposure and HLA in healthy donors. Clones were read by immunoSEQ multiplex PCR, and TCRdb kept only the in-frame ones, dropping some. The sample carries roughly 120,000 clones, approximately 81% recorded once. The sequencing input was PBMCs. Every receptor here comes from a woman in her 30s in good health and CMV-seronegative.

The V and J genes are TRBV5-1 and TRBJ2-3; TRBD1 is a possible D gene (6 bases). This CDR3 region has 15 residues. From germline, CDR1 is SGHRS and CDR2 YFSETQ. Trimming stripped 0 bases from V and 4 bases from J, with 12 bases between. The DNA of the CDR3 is TGCGCCAGCAGCTTGGCCGGCCGACAGGCAGATACGCAGTATTTT. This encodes CASSLAGRQADTQYF.

CDR3 DNA: TGTGCCACTACAGGGGGCGCCGGGGTAAACACTGAAGCTTTCTTT. Translated: CATTGGAGVNTEAFF. The chain uses TRBV5-5 and TRBJ1-1; 9 bases are shared with TRBD1. V lost 9 bases, J lost 2 bases, and 11 bases stayed unmatched. The CDR3 totals 15 residues. Germline V lookup: CDR1 SGHKS, CDR2 YYEKEE (reference sequence).

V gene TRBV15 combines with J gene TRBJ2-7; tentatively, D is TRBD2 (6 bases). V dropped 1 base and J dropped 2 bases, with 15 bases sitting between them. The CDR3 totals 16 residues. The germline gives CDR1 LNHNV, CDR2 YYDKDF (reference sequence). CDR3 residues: CATSRGRGKGTYEQYF. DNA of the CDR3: TGTGCCACCAGCAGAGGTCGGGGGAAAGGGACCTACGAGCAGTACTTC.

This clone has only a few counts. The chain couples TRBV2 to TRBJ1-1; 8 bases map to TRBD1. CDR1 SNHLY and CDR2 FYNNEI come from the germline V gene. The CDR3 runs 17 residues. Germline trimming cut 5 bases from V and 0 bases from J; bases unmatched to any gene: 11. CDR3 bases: TGTGCCAGCAGTACACGACAGGGGCGGTATATGAACACTGAAGCTTTCTTT. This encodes CASSTRQGRYMNTEAFF. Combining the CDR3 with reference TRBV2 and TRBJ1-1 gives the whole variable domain EPEVTQTPSHQVTQMGQEVILRCVPISNHLYFYWYRQILGQKVEFLVSFYNNEISEKSEIFDDQFSVERPDGSNFTLKIRSTKLEDSAMYFCASSTRQGRYMNTEAFFGQGTRLTVV.

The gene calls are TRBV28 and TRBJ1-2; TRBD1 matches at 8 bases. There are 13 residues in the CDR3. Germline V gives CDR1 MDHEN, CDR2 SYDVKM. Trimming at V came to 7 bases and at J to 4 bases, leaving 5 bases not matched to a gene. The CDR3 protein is CASNTGGGYGYTF. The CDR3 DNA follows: TGTGCCAGCAATACAGGGGGTGGCTATGGCTACACCTTC.

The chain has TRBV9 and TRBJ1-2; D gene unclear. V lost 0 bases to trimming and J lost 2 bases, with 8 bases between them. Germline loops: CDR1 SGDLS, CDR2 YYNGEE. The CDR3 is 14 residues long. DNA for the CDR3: TGTGCCAGCAGCGTAGCCCCCGGGAACTATGGCTACACCTTC. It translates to CASSVAPGNYGYTF.

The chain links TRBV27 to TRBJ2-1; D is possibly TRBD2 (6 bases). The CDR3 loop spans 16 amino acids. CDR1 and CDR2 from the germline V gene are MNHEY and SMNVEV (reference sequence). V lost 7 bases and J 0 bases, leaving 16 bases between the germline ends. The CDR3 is CASMTSAGISYNEQFF. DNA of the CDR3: TGTGCCAGCATGACATCTGCGGGGATCTCCTACAATGAGCAGTTCTTC.

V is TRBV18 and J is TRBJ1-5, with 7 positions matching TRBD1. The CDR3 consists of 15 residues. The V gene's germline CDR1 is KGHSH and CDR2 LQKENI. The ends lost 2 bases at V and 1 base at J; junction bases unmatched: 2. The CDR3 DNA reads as TGTGCCAGCTCACCAAGGGGGCTGAGCAATCAGCCCCAGCATTTT. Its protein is CASSPRGLSNQPQHF.

The CDR3 loop is CASSYSGQGAVSPLHF. In DNA form, the CDR3 reads TGTGCCAGCAGTTACTCGGGTCAGGGGGCCGTGTCACCCCTCCACTTT. The chain uses TRBV6-6 and TRBJ1-6; TRBD1 matches at 8 bases. J lost 10 bases, V lost 0 bases, and 8 bases had no gene match. Germline V gene data show CDR1 as MNHNY and CDR2 as SVGAGI (reference sequence). The CDR3 contains 16 residues.

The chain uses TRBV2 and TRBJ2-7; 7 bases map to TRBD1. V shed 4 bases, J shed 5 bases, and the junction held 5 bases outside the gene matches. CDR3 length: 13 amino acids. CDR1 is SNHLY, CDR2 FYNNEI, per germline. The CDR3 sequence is CASSVRQGDEQYF. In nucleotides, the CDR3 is TGTGCCAGCAGTGTAAGGCAGGGGGACGAGCAGTACTTC.

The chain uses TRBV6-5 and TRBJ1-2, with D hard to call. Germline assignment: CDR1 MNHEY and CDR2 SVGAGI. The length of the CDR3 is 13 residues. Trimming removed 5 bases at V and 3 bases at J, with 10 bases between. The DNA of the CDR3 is TGTGCCAGCAGTCAGACGGGAGACTATGGCTACACCTTC. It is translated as CASSQTGDYGYTF.

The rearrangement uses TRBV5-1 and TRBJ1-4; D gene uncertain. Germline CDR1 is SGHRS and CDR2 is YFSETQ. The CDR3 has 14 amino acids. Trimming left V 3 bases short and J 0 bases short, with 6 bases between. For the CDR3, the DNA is TGCGCCAGCAGCTGGAGATCAACTAATGAAAAACTGTTTTTT. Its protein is CASSWRSTNEKLFF.

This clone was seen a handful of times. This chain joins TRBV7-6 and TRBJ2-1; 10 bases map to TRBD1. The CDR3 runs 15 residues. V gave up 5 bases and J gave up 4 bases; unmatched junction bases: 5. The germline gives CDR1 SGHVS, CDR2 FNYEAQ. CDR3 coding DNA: TGTGCCAGCAGCACAGGACAGGGGGGATACAATGAGCAGTTCTTC. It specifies CASSTGQGGYNEQFF.

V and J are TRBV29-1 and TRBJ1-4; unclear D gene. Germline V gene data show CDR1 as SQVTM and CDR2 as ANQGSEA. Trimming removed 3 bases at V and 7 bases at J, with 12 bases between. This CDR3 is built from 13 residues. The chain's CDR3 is CSVERRAGEKLFF. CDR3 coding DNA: TGCAGCGTTGAGCGGAGGGCTGGTGAAAAACTGTTTTTT.

CDR3 loop: CASSLEGTDYYGYTF. The CDR3 region has the DNA TGCGCCAGCAGCTTAGAGGGGACAGACTACTATGGCTACACCTTC. The V gene is TRBV5-1, the J gene TRBJ1-2, with 7 positions matching TRBD1. Germline V gene data show CDR1 as SGHRS and CDR2 as YFSETQ. The CDR3 covers 15 residues. The V and J ends lost 2 bases and 3 bases, in that order; junction bases with no gene match: 7.

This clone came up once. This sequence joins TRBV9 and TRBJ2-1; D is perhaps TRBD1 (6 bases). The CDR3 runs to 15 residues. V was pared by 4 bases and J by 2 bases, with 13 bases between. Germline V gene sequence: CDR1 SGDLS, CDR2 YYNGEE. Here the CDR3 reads CASSRGYDPYNEQFF. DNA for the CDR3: TGTGCCAGCAGCAGGGGGTACGATCCCTACAATGAGCAGTTCTTC.

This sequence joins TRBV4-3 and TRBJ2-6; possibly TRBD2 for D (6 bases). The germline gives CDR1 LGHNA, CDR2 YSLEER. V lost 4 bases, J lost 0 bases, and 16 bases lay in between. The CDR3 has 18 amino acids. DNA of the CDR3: TGCGCCAGCAGCCTCATGACTGGAGGGCCCTCTGGGGCCAACGTCCTGACTTTC. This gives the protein CASSLMTGGPSGANVLTF.

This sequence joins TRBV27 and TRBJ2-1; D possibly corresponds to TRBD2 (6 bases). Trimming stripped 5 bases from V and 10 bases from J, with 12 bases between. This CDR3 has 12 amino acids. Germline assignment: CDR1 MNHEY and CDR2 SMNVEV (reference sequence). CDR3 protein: CASSPGGSEQFF. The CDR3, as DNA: TGTGCCAGCAGTCCCGGGGGATCGGAGCAGTTCTTC.

The CDR3 DNA is TGTGCCAGCTCCTCTGGACAGGGGGGTTATTCACCCCTCCACTTT. Translated, it gives CASSSGQGGYSPLHF. The chain has TRBV27 and TRBJ1-6; TRBD1 agrees at 10 bases. V lost 8 bases, J lost 8 bases, and 9 bases stayed unmatched. Germline V gene data show CDR1 as MNHEY and CDR2 as SMNVEV (reference sequence). CDR3 length equals 15 residues.

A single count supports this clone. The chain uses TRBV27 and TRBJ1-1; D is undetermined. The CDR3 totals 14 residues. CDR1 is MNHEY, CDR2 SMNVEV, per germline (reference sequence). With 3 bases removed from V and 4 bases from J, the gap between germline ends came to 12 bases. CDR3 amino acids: CASSFSREGTEAFF. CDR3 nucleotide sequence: TGTGCCAGCAGTTTTAGTCGAGAGGGCACTGAAGCTTTCTTT.

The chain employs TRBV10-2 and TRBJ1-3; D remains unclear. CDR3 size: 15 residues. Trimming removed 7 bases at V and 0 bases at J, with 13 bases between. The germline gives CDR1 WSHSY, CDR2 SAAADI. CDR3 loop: CASTPPGFSGNTIYF. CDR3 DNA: TGCGCCAGCACTCCTCCGGGGTTCTCTGGAAACACCATATATTTT.

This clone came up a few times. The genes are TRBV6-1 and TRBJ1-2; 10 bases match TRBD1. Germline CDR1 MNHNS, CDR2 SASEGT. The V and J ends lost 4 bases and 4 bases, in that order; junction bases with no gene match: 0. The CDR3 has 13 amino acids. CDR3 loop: CASSGTGGYGYTF. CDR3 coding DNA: TGTGCCAGCAGTGGGACAGGGGGCTATGGCTACACCTTC.

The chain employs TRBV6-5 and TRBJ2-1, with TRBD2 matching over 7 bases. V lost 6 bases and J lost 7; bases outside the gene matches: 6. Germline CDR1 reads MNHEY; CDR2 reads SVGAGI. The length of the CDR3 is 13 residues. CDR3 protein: CASRTGGTNEQFF. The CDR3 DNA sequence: TGTGCCAGCAGGACGGGGGGAACTAATGAGCAGTTCTTC.

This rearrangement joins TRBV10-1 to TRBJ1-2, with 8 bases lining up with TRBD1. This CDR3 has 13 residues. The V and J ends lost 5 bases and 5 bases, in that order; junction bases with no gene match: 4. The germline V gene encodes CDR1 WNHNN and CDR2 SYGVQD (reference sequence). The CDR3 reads CASSPDRGYGYTF. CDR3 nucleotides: TGCGCCAGCAGTCCCGACAGGGGATATGGCTACACCTTC.

The CDR3 reads CASKGGDYNEQFF. The CDR3 nucleotides read TGTGCCAGCAAAGGGGGGGACTACAATGAGCAGTTCTTC. The V and J genes are TRBV9 and TRBJ2-1; a possible D gene is TRBD2 (7 bases). With 6 bases removed from V and 3 bases from J, the gap between germline ends came to 10 bases. CDR3 length: 13 amino acids. The germline CDR1 and CDR2 sequences are SGDLS and YYNGEE.

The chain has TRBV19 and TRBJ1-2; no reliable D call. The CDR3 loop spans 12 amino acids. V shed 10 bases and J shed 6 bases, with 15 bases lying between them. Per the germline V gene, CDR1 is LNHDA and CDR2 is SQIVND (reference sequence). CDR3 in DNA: TGTGCCATCCCGAGTTACGGGGATGGCTACACCTTC. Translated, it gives CAIPSYGDGYTF.

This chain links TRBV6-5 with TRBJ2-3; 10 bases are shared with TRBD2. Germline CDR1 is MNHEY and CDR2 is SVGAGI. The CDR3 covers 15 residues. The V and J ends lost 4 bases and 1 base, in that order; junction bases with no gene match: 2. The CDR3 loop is CASSSLAGGTDTQYF. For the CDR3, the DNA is TGTGCCAGCAGTTCCCTAGCGGGGGGCACAGATACGCAGTATTTT.

CDR3 coding DNA: TGTGCCAGCAAGATACAGGGGGTGGGCACTGAAGCTTTCTTT. It encodes CASKIQGVGTEAFF. The genes are TRBV2 and TRBJ1-1, with TRBD1 identical over 8 bases. This CDR3 contains 14 residues. Trimming cost V 7 bases and J 4 bases; bases outside gene matches: 8. The germline V gene encodes CDR1 SNHLY and CDR2 FYNNEI.